The next 26 T cell receptor beta chains were all read from a single sample in a study of CD8 T cells in Susac syndrome. RNA in amounts of roughly 0.5 to 1 ug was reverse transcribed with random hexamers. MiXCR, run by TCRdb on the immunoSEQ multiplex PCR reads, gives a single entry per CDR3 protein. The sample contains 70,000 to 100,000 distinct CDR3 sequences, approximately 96% of which appear only once. The sequenced sample consisted of CD8+ T cells from PBMCs. These receptors came from a human donor with Susac syndrome.

This chain joins TRBV18 and TRBJ2-5; no definite D call. This CDR3 has 14 residues. CDR1 and CDR2 from the germline V gene are KGHSH and LQKENI. V was cut by 0 bases and J by 1 base, with 6 bases left in between. CDR3 in DNA: TGTGCCAGCTCACCACCTTCGGCCCAAGAGACCCAGTACTTC. The encoded protein is CASSPPSAQETQYF.

The genes are TRBV20-1 and TRBJ1-5; 8 positions agree with TRBD1. The germline CDR1 and CDR2 sequences are DFQATT and SNEGSKA (reference sequence). This CDR3 comprises 15 residues. J gave up 2 bases and V 5 bases, and 8 bases lay outside the gene matches. CDR3 bases: TGCAGTGCTCATTCAGGGGGCGAGGGCAATCAGCCCCAGCATTTT. It encodes CSAHSGGEGNQPQHF.

V usage is TRBV13 and J usage is TRBJ2-1; D is unresolved. Germline CDR1 reads PRHDT; CDR2 reads FYEKMQ (reference sequence). This CDR3 is built from 13 residues. V was cut by 0 bases and J by 8 bases, with 8 bases left in between. The CDR3 is CASSLGRVDEQFF. CDR3 DNA sequence: TGTGCCAGCAGCTTAGGCCGGGTGGATGAGCAGTTCTTC.

J is TRBJ1-1 and V is TRBV5-1; TRBD1 might be the D (5 bases). The CDR3 sequence is 15 residues long. The germline V and J ends were trimmed by 0 bases and 3 bases, with 12 bases remaining between them. Germline loops: CDR1 SGHRS, CDR2 YFSETQ. Written as DNA, the CDR3 is TGCGCCAGCAGCTTGGGTGCAGGGTGGCACACTGAAGCTTTCTTT. Protein: CASSLGAGWHTEAFF. The full variable domain, rest sourced from reference TRBV5-1 and TRBJ1-1, is KAGVTQTPRYLIKTRGQQVTLSCSPISGHRSVSWYQQTPGQGLQFLFEYFSETQRNKGNFPGRFSGRQFSNSRSEMNVSTLELGDSALYLCASSLGAGWHTEAFFGQGTRLTVV.

The rearrangement uses TRBV6-1 and TRBJ2-3; 8 nucleotides line up with TRBD1. The CDR3 spans 18 residues. The germline gives CDR1 MNHNS, CDR2 SASEGT. V was pared by 7 bases and J by 0 bases, with 15 bases of the junction left unmatched. The CDR3 loop is CASTGGRRTGTSTDTQYF. CDR3 bases: TGTGCCAGCACCGGGGGACGAAGGACAGGGACTAGCACAGATACGCAGTATTTT.

V gene TRBV7-2 combines with J gene TRBJ2-7; D tentatively fits TRBD1 or TRBD2 (5 bases each). This CDR3 is 13 amino acids long. Trimming shortened V by 5 bases and J by 3 bases, and 11 bases separated the two germline ends. The germline V gene encodes CDR1 SGHTA and CDR2 FQGNSA. The CDR3 sequence is CASSPGGFYEQYF. The CDR3 DNA is TGTGCCAGCAGCCCTGGGGGTTTCTACGAGCAGTACTTC. Full variable domain (missing parts from reference TRBV7-2 and TRBJ2-7): GAGVSQSPSNKVTEKGKDVELRCDPISGHTALYWYRQSLGQGLEFLIYFQGNSAPDKSGLPSDRFSAERTGGSVSTLTIQRTQQEDSAVYLCASSPGGFYEQYFGPGTRLTVT.

The chain couples TRBV12-3 or TRBV12-4 to TRBJ2-7, with D possibly TRBD1 on 5 matching bases. V was shortened by 5 bases and J by 4 bases, with 15 bases between the two germline ends. This CDR3 is 14 amino acids long. The CDR3 sequence: CASSLYGHLYEQYF. CDR3 nucleotides: TGTGCCAGCAGTCTCTACGGACACCTTTACGAGCAGTACTTC.

This clonotype occurred once. This rearrangement joins TRBV27 to TRBJ2-1; D uncertain. V was cut by 5 bases and J by 2 bases, with 13 bases left in between. The CDR3 runs to 15 residues. Germline assignment: CDR1 MNHEY and CDR2 SMNVEV (reference sequence). CDR3 nucleotides: TGTGCCAGCAGTCCCCAAGGAGACACCTACAATGAGCAGTTCTTC. Translating gives CASSPQGDTYNEQFF.

The rearrangement uses TRBV19 and TRBJ1-1, with 8 bases that match TRBD1. Germline CDR1 LNHDA, CDR2 SQIVND (reference sequence). With V trimmed by 8 bases and J by 5 bases, 16 bases remained unmatched. This CDR3 is built from 16 residues. DNA for the CDR3: TGTGCCAGTGTTACCATCACCAGGGGGCAGGGGACTGAAGCTTTCTTT. It specifies CASVTITRGQGTEAFF.

The gene calls are TRBV6-5 and TRBJ1-1; TRBD1 matches at 7 bases. The CDR3 loop spans 13 amino acids. V gave up 4 bases and J gave up 8 bases; unmatched junction bases: 7. In germline, CDR1 is MNHEY, CDR2 SVGAGI. CDR3 DNA: TGTGCCAGCAGTTCCGGGACAGCAATCGAAGCTTTCTTT. Protein: CASSSGTAIEAFF.

Here the CDR3 reads CASSWAASNQPQHF. CDR3 coding DNA: TGCGCCAGCAGCTGGGCAGCTAGCAATCAGCCCCAGCATTTT. The rearrangement links TRBV4-3 to TRBJ1-5; no reliable D call. The germline V and J ends were trimmed by 5 bases and 0 bases, with 8 bases remaining between them. The CDR3 covers 14 residues. Germline V gene data show CDR1 as LGHNA and CDR2 as YSLEER.

The chain has TRBV6-5 and TRBJ1-2; TRBD1 matches at 7 bases. CDR1 is MNHEY and CDR2 is SVGAGI in the germline V gene. The V and J ends lost 2 bases and 4 bases, in that order; junction bases with no gene match: 16. The CDR3 runs 18 residues. The CDR3 DNA sequence: TGTGCCAGCAGTTACACCTGGACAGGCCTCCCGGGAGGCTATGGCTACACCTTC. Amino acids: CASSYTWTGLPGGYGYTF.

V usage is TRBV29-1 and J usage is TRBJ2-3, with 9 nucleotides matching TRBD1. Germline values: CDR1 SQVTM, CDR2 ANQGSEA. J gave up 1 base and V 6 bases, and 2 bases lay outside the gene matches. The CDR3 consists of 13 residues. Here the CDR3 DNA reads TGCAGCGTCCGGGACAGGGGCACAGATACGCAGTATTTT. Translated: CSVRDRGTDTQYF.

The chain uses TRBV28 and TRBJ2-7; 7 bases line up with TRBD1. V was clipped by 4 bases and J by 2 bases; unmatched bases: 8. The germline CDR1 and CDR2 sequences are MDHEN and SYDVKM. This CDR3 spans 15 amino acids. The DNA of the CDR3 is TGTGCCAGCAGTTCCCTGGGACAGTTCGCCTACGAGCAGTACTTC. Translation: CASSSLGQFAYEQYF.

The chain employs TRBV4-3 and TRBJ1-1; D unclear. Trimming took 1 base from V and 2 from J, leaving 11 bases between them. Per the germline V gene, CDR1 is LGHNA and CDR2 is YSLEER. CDR3 length: 15 amino acids. Here the CDR3 DNA reads TGCGCCAGCAGCCAAGGGTACGCGGGAAACACTGAAGCTTTCTTT. Protein: CASSQGYAGNTEAFF.

The chain joins TRBV20-1 to TRBJ2-5, with D perhaps TRBD1 or TRBD2 (5 bases each). The length of the CDR3 is 12 residues. Germline values: CDR1 DFQATT, CDR2 SNEGSKA (reference sequence). The germline V and J ends were trimmed by 3 bases and 9 bases, with 14 bases remaining between them. CDR3 protein: CSASRVLGAQYF. The CDR3 coding sequence is TGCAGTGCTAGCAGGGTCCTGGGGGCCCAGTACTTC.

V usage is TRBV5-1 and J usage is TRBJ1-2; the D is unclear. Germline V gene lookup returns CDR1 SGHRS and CDR2 YFSETQ. V gave up 2 bases and J gave up 3 bases, with 11 bases separating them. CDR3 length equals 14 residues. The CDR3 spells CASSFTVDDYGYTF. In DNA form, the CDR3 reads TGCGCCAGCAGCTTCACAGTTGATGACTATGGCTACACCTTC.

This rearrangement joins TRBV11-2 to TRBJ1-2; D possibly corresponds to TRBD1 (6 bases). Germline-derived CDR1 and CDR2 are SGHAT and FQNNGV. CDR3 size: 13 residues. Deletions cut 3 bases from V and 8 bases from J, with 13 bases between. This CDR3 reads CASSFGGASGYTF. The CDR3, as DNA: TGTGCCAGCAGCTTCGGGGGGGCGTCGGGCTACACCTTC.

This chain uses TRBV27 with TRBJ2-5; D remains ambiguous. The CDR3 runs 14 residues. The V gene lost 5 bases and the J gene lost 5 bases, with 15 bases spanning the gap. Germline CDR1 MNHEY, CDR2 SMNVEV (reference sequence). The CDR3 sequence is CASSPLYASETQYF. CDR3 in DNA: TGTGCCAGCAGTCCTCTGTACGCCTCCGAGACCCAGTACTTC.

This clonotype occurred once. The chain joins TRBV14 to TRBJ1-1; no definite D call. The ends were cut back, 0 bases at V and 5 bases at J, with 16 bases in the middle. The CDR3 runs to 16 residues. CDR1 SGHDN and CDR2 FVKESK come from the germline V gene. The CDR3 bases are TGTGCCAGCAGCCAAGAGAGAGGCCCTTGGTGGACTGAAGCTTTCTTT. Its protein product is CASSQERGPWWTEAFF.

This CDR3 is CASSQAIAGGYTF. CDR3 sequence (DNA): TGTGCCAGCAGCCAAGCGATCGCAGGAGGCTACACCTTC. The genes are TRBV14 and TRBJ1-2; D unresolved. Per germline, CDR1 SGHDN and CDR2 FVKESK. The length of the CDR3 is 13 residues. V lost 1 base and J 8 bases, leaving 11 bases between the germline ends.

The chain employs TRBV20-1 and TRBJ2-3; a possible D gene is TRBD1 (5 bases). Germline CDR1 is DFQATT and CDR2 is SNEGSKA (reference sequence). The V end lost 2 bases, the J end lost 2 bases, and 20 bases lay between the germline ends. CDR3 length: 17 residues. CDR3 in DNA: TGCAGTGCTAGAACCCCACATCGCAGGGCCGCCACAGATACGCAGTATTTT. Translation gives CSARTPHRRAATDTQYF.

V and J are TRBV3-1 and TRBJ2-7, with D hard to call. This CDR3 is 12 amino acids long. The V gene's germline CDR1 is LGHDT and CDR2 YNNKEL (reference sequence). The ends were cut back, 6 bases at V and 6 bases at J, with 12 bases in the middle. In nucleotides, the CDR3 is TGTGCCAGCAGTCTCCGCGACGCCGAGCAGTACTTC. Encoded protein: CASSLRDAEQYF.

The chain combines TRBV7-2 with TRBJ2-3, with 8 bases fitting TRBD1. The CDR3 is 15 amino acids. The germline V gene has CDR1 SGHTA and CDR2 FQGNSA. With V trimmed by 1 base and J by 5 bases, 5 bases remained unmatched. This chain's CDR3 is CASSLDGQGEDTQYF. The CDR3 DNA sequence: TGTGCCAGCAGCTTAGATGGACAGGGAGAAGATACGCAGTATTTT.

The chain joins TRBV5-4 to TRBJ2-7, with 7 bases identical to TRBD1. The V segment lost 4 bases and the J segment 4 bases; nucleotides outside the gene matches: 11. The CDR3 extends over 15 amino acids. Germline-derived CDR1 and CDR2 are SGHNT and YYREEE (reference sequence). In DNA, the CDR3 is TGTGCCAGCAGCGGCTCCCGGGACAGAGTTTACGAGCAGTACTTC. Translation gives CASSGSRDRVYEQYF.

The chain couples TRBV3-1 to TRBJ2-2; weak D call: TRBD1 (5 bases). Germline lookup yields CDR1 LGHDT and CDR2 YNNKEL (reference sequence). There are 16 residues in the CDR3. Trimming left V 0 bases short and J 5 bases short, with 13 bases between. The CDR3 nucleotides read TGTGCCAGCAGCCAAGATAGGGGCGAACGGACCGGGGAGCTGTTTTTT. As protein: CASSQDRGERTGELFF.